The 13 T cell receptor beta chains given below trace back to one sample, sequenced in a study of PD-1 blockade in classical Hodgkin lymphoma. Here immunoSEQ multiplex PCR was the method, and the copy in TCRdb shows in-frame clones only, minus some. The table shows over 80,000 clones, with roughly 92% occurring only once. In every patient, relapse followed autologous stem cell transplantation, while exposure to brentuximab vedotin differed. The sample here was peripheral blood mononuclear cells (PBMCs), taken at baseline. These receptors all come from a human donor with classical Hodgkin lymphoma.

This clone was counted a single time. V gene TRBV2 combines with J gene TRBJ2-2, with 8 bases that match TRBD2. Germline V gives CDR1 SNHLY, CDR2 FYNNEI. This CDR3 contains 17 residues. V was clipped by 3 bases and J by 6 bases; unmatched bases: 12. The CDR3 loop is CASSDSWLAGFAGELFF. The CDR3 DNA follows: TGTGCCAGCAGTGATTCTTGGCTAGCGGGTTTCGCCGGGGAGCTGTTTTTT.

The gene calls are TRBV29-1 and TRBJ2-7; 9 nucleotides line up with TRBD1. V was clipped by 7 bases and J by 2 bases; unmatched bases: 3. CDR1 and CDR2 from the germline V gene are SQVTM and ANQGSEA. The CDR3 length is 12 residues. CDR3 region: CSAGDRAYEQYF. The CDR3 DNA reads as TGCAGCGCGGGGGACAGGGCCTACGAGCAGTACTTC.

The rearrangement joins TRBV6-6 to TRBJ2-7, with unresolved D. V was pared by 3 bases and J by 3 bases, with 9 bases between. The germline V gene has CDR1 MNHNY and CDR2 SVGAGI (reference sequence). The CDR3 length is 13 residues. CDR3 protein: CASSYRSVYEQYF. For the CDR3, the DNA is TGTGCCAGCAGTTATCGCAGTGTCTACGAGCAGTACTTC.

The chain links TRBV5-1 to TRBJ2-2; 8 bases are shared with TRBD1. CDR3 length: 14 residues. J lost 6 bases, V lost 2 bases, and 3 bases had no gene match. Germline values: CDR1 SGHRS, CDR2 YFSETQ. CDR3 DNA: TGCGCCAGCAGCTTCGACAGGGGCCCCGGGGAGCTGTTTTTT. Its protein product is CASSFDRGPGELFF.

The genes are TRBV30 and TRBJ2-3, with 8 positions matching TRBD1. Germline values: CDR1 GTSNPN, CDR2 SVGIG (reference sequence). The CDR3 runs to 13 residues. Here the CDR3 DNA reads TGTGCTATCCAGGGGGCCGGGGCAGGTACGCAGTATTTT. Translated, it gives CAIQGAGAGTQYF.

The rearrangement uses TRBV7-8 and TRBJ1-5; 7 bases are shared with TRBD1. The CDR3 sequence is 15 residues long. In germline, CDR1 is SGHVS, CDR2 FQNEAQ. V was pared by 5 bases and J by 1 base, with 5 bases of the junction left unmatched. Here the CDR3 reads CASSASTGSNQPQHF. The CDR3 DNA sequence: TGTGCCAGCAGCGCCTCGACAGGGAGCAATCAGCCCCAGCATTTT.

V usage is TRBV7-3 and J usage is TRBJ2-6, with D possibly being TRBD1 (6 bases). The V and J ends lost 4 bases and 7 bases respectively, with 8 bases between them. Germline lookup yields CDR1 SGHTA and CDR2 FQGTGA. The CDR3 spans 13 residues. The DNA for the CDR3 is TGTGCCAGCAGCTCACAGGGAGCCAACGTCCTGACTTTC. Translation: CASSSQGANVLTF.

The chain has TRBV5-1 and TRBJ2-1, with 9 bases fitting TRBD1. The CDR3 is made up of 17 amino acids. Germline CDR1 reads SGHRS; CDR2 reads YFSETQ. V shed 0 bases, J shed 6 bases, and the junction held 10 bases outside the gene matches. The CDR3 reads CASSLVPWDRVPNEQFF. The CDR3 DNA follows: TGCGCCAGCAGCTTGGTTCCTTGGGACAGGGTACCCAATGAGCAGTTCTTC. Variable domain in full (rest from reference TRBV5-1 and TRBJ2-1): KAGVTQTPRYLIKTRGQQVTLSCSPISGHRSVSWYQQTPGQGLQFLFEYFSETQRNKGNFPGRFSGRQFSNSRSEMNVSTLELGDSALYLCASSLVPWDRVPNEQFFGPGTRLTVL.

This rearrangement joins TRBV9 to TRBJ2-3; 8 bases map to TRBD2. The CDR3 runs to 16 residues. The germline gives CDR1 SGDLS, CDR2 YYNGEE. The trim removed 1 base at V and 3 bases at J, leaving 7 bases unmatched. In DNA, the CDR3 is TGTGCCAGCAGCGTAAACAGCGGGAGAAGTACAGATACGCAGTATTTT. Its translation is CASSVNSGRSTDTQYF. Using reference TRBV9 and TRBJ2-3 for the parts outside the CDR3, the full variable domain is DSGVTQTPKHLITATGQRVTLRCSPRSGDLSVYWYQQSLDQGLQFLIQYYNGEERAKGNILERFSAQQFPDLHSELNLSSLELGDSALYFCASSVNSGRSTDTQYFGPGTRLTVL.

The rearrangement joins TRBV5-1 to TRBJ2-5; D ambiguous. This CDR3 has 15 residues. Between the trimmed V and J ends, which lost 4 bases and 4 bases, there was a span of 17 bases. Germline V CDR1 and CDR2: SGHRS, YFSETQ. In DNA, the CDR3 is TGCGCCAGCAGCCTCATTGGACCCTACGGAGAGACCCAGTACTTC. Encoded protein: CASSLIGPYGETQYF.

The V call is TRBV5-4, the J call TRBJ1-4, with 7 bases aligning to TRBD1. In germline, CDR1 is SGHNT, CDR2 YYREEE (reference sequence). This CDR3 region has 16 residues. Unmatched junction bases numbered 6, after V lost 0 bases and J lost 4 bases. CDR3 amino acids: CASSLDPGQHNEKLFF. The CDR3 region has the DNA TGTGCCAGCAGCTTGGATCCGGGACAGCATAATGAAAAACTGTTTTTT.

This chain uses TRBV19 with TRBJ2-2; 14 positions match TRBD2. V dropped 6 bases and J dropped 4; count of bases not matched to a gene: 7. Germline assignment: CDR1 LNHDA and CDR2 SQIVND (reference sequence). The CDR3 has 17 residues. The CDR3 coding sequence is TGTGCCAGTAGGTCGGGACTAGCGGGAGTAGGCACCGGGGAGCTGTTTTTT. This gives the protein CASRSGLAGVGTGELFF.

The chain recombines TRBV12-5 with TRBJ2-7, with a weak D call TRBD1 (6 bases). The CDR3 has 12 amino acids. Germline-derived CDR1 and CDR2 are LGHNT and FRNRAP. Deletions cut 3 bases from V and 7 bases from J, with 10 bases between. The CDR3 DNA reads TGTGCTAGTGGTTTACAGGGCAGGGAGCAGTACTTC. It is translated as CASGLQGREQYF.